This TCR beta chain was observed in a study of CD8+ T cells in alopecia areata (dated by TCRdb to between 2017 and 2018). Background on the whole study: The treated patients, all with moderate-to-severe alopecia areata, were enrolled in an open-label pilot trial of oral tofacitinib given at 5 to 10 mg twice daily. RNA was extracted with the PAXgene miRNA kit for fixed scalp, the miRNeasy kit for PBMCs, and the RNeasy kit for mouse skin. For the treated patients, the SALT score, which quantifies what percentage of scalp surface area is affected, served as the measure of disease severity. High-throughput TCRbeta sequencing was used to examine T cell clonal expansion in alopecia areata in both the C3H/HeJ mouse model and human patients. Tofacitinib was administered for 6 to 18 months, and 6 months of follow-up off drug were then conducted to assess delayed response and recurrence. TCRbeta CDR3 regions were amplified by immunoSEQ multiplex PCR with 35 Vbeta forward and 13 Jbeta reverse primers. Human TCRbeta sequencing covered scalp tissue and sorted CD4+ and CD8+ peripheral blood T cells from patchy and totalis/universalis alopecia areata patients and healthy controls. Biopsies were taken from tofacitinib-treated patients at baseline and at 4 and 24 weeks of treatment, and a later scalp biopsy was taken in several of the tofacitinib-treated patients. Scalp clonality was compared across normal scalp (n=4), patchy alopecia areata scalp (n=8), and alopecia totalis/universalis scalp (n=8). What the study reported, not specific to this receptor: Higher clonality and more expanded CD8+ clones were observed in lesional scalp than in normal scalp, particularly in alopecia totalis/universalis, a finding suggestive of antigenic drive. Unlike mouse skin, which is dominated by gammadelta T cells, normal human skin has resident alphabeta T cells that are also sequenced, and this complicates analysis of the scalp TCR repertoire. TCR sequences shared between patients were less clear than in mice, possibly partly because of HLA diversity in the patient population. Many expanded lesional clones persisted in scalp and blood during tofacitinib treatment, which may partly explain relapse after stopping treatment. Tofacitinib significantly decreased scalp clonality and the number of expanded CD8+ clones among the top 100 scalp clones. Because the treated cohort was small and had just a single nonresponder, larger studies are needed to establish links between baseline CD8+ expansion and response.

The sample's time point, from its label and the paper: about 4 weeks on oral tofacitinib. Sample treatment or condition, as interpreted from the label and publication: oral pan-JAK inhibitor, 5-10 mg twice daily. From alopecia areata patients, peripheral blood was collected along with lesional scalp punch biopsies. PBMCs were separated by density centrifugation and stained for CD3, CD4 and CD8, after which CD4+ and CD8+ T cells were sorted on a FACSAria. Receptors were amplified or captured by the immunoSEQ multiplex PCR assay. RNA was extracted from all samples and reverse transcribed into cDNA as template for TCR sequencing. SuperScript III was used for first-strand cDNA synthesis, primed with a 2:1 mix of oligo-dT and random hexamers. A synthetic immune receptor repertoire was used to measure amplification bias, and any remaining bias was corrected computationally. Per the authors' processing: Raw reads were preprocessed for error removal, and CDR3 was defined according to IMGT conventions as running from the conserved cysteine to phenylalanine. Clonality was calculated as 1 minus Shannon entropy normalized by log2 of the number of productive unique TCRs. Whether each scalp clone was CD4 or CD8 was inferred by checking scalp TCRbeta sequences against the CD4 and CD8 repertoires from sorted blood. As stored in TCRdb, this immuneACCESS dataset retains in-frame rearrangements with V and J assigned. A fraction of the clones does not appear; measured against another copy, unresolved V genes explain less than half of the discrepancy, and the remainder lacks a known reason. The V and J calls and clone size were taken over from that table, and D and trimming were inferred from the DNA. This sample has a few hundred thousand clones in its table, and under 75% of those were observed once. 1.6% of the sample is held by the ten biggest clonotypes.

The CDR3 has 15 amino acids, counting the end cysteine and phenylalanine. Kept here is only the CDR3 DNA, which spans 45 bases and is read in frame from base 1. CDR1 and CDR2 are read off the germline V gene as SNHLY and FYNNEI. Unmatched junction bases come to 1, with V trimmed by 3 bases and J by 2 bases. In regard to this clone: The antigen this receptor binds is unknown. No base-level quality is on record; no much larger clone is a single base apart.

The receptor comes from a human donor with alopecia areata. Here the sequenced sample was CD4+ T cells sorted from blood, taken at week 4, from a patient treated with tofacitinib. The sequence links TRBV2 to TRBJ2-3; 11 junctional bases match TRBD2. The CDR3 in this case is CASSDSGGVTDTQYF. The base sequence is TGTGCCAGCAGTGATAGCGGGGGGGTCACAGATACGCAGTATTTT.